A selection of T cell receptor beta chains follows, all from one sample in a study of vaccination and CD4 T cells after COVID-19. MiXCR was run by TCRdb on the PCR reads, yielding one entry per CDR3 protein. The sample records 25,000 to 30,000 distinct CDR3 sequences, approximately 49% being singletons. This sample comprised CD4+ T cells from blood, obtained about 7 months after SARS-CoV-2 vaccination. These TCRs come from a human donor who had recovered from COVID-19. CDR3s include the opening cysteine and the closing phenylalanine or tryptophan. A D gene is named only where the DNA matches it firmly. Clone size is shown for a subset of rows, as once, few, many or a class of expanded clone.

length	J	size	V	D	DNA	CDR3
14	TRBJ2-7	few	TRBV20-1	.	TGCAGTGCTAGTGGAGGGATTCGCTCCTACGAGCAGTACTTC	CSASGGIRSYEQYF
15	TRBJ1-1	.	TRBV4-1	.	TGCGCCAGCAGCGCTGCCGGGGCGCGGGTCACTGAAGCTTTCTTT	CASSAAGARVTEAFF
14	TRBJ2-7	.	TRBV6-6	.	TGTGCCAGCAGCCGAGGTGACAGGAACTACGAGCAGTACTTC	CASSRGDRNYEQYF
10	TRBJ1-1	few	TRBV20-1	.	TGCAGTGCTATTTACGGTGAAGCTTTCTTT	CSAIYGEAFF
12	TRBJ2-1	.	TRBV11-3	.	TGTGCCAGCAGGAGCTCCTACAATGAGCAGTTCTTC	CASRSSYNEQFF
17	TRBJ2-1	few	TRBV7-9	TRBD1	TGTGCCAGCAGCTTAGCGCTAGGGGGCCGTGACTCGAATGAGCAGTTCTTC	CASSLALGGRDSNEQFF
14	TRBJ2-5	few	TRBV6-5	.	TGTGCCAGCAGTTACTCGAACAACCAAGAGACCCAGTACTTC	CASSYSNNQETQYF
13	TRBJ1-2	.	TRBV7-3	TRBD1	TGTGCCAGCAGTCAGGACAGGGACTATGGCTACACCTTC	CASSQDRDYGYTF
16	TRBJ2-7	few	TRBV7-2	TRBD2	TGTGCCAGCAGCCAACTGGGGGCTAGCGGGTTCTACGAGCAGTACTTC	CASSQLGASGFYEQYF
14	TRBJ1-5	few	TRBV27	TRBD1	TGTGCCAGCAGGCCCGGGACAGGGGGTCAGCCCCAGCATTTT	CASRPGTGGQPQHF
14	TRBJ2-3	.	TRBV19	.	TGTGCCAGTAGTCCCCGTACAAGCACAGATACGCAGTATTTT	CASSPRTSTDTQYF
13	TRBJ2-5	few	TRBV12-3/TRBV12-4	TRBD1	TGTGCCAGCAGGACAGGGGGCATAGAGACCCAGTACTTC	CASRTGGIETQYF
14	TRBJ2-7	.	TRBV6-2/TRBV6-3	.	TGTGCCAGCAGTTACTCGGAGGGGACCTACGAGCAGTACTTC	CASSYSEGTYEQYF
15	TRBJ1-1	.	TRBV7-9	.	TGTGCCAGCAGCTTAGCCATGACAGGGAACACTGAAGCTTTCTTT	CASSLAMTGNTEAFF
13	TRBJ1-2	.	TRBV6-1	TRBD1	TGTGCCAGCAGGGAGTACACAGGGGTTAGCTACACCTTC	CASREYTGVSYTF
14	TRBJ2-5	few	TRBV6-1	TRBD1	TGTGCCAGCCGAAGACAGGGGACCTGGGAGACCCAGTACTTC	CASRRQGTWETQYF
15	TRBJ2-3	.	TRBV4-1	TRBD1	TGCGCCAGCAGCCAAGAACAGGGGTACACAGATACGCAGTATTTT	CASSQEQGYTDTQYF
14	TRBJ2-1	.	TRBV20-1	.	TGCAGTGCCAAGTTGTGGGAGAATGACAATGAGCAGTTCTTC	CSAKLWENDNEQFF
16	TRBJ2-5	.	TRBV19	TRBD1	TGTGCCAGTACATCGACGTGGACAGGCGCTTCAGAGACCCAGTACTTC	CASTSTWTGASETQYF
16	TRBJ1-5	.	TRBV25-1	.	TGTGCCAGCAGCCCTCGGGACATCGGCGACAATCAGCCCCAGCATTTT	CASSPRDIGDNQPQHF
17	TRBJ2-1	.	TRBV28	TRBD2	TGTGCCAGCAGTTTATGGGTACTAGCGGGAGGGCCGGGTGAGCAGTTCTTC	CASSLWVLAGGPGEQFF
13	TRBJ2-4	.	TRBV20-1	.	TGCAGTGCTAGGTCCCTAGCCAAAAACATTCAGTACTTC	CSARSLAKNIQYF
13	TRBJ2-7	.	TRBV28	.	TGTGCCAGCATCAGCACTAGCACCTACGAGCAGTACTTC	CASISTSTYEQYF
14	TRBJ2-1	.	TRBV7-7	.	TGTGCCAGCAGCTCAACCTTCAATGACAATGAGCAGTTCTTC	CASSSTFNDNEQFF
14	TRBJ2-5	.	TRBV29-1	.	TGCAGCGCCGAGCCCGTTTCAACCGAAGAGACCCAGTACTTC	CSAEPVSTEETQYF
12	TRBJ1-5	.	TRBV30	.	TGTGCCTGGAGTGTACTTGGGCAGCCCCAGCATTTT	CAWSVLGQPQHF
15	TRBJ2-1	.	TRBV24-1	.	TGTGCCACCAGATCTACCGGGACATCCTACAATGAGCAGTTCTTC	CATRSTGTSYNEQFF
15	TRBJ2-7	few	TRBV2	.	TGTGCCAGCAGGGGGGGGGCCAGGGACGGTTACGAGCAGTACTTC	CASRGGARDGYEQYF
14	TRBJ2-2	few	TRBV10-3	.	TGTGCCATCAGTGAAGGGGCGAGTACCGGGGAGCTGTTTTTT	CAISEGASTGELFF
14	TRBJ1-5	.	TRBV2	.	TGTGCCAGCAGGGAGACAGATAGCAATCAGCCCCAGCATTTT	CASRETDSNQPQHF
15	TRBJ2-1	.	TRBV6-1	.	TGTGCCAGCAGTGTCGGAGCGGACCCCTACAATGAGCAGTTCTTC	CASSVGADPYNEQFF
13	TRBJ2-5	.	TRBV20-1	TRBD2	TGCAGTGCGCAACTAGCGGACCAAGAGACCCAGTACTTC	CSAQLADQETQYF
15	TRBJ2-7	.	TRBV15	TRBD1	TGTGCCACCAGCGACCCGGCCGGGACAGCTTACGAGCAGTACTTC	CATSDPAGTAYEQYF
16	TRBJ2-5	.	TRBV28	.	TGTGCCAGCAGTCCCTCGCGAGTGCGACTCCAAGAGACCCAGTACTTC	CASSPSRVRLQETQYF
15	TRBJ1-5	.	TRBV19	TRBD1	TGTGCCAGTAGTACGCAGACAGGGAGTTCTCAGCCCCAGCATTTT	CASSTQTGSSQPQHF
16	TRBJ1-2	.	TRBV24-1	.	TGTGCCACCAGTGATTCCAGCAGTGGGACCGTCTATGGCTACACCTTC	CATSDSSSGTVYGYTF
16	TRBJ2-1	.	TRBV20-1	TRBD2	TGCAGTGCTAGAGGTGAGGGACTAGCCCTCTACAATGAGCAGTTCTTC	CSARGEGLALYNEQFF
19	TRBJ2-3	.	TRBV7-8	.	TGTGCCAGCAGCCGGATGCGGGGTTCCGTATCCTCAATCACAGATACGCAGTATTTT	CASSRMRGSVSSITDTQYF
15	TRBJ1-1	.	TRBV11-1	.	TGTGCCAGCAGCTTAGCTTCTTGGGAGAACACTGAAGCTTTCTTT	CASSLASWENTEAFF
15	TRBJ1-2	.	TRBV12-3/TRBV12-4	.	TGTGCCAGCAGTTTCTGGCAGGTGGAGAACTATGGCTACACCTTC	CASSFWQVENYGYTF
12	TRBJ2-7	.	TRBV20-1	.	TGCAGTGCTAGAGCTCACGCGGAGGTGCAGTACTTC	CSARAHAEVQYF
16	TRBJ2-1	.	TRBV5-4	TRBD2	TGTGCCAGCAGCCCCCTCAGGGGGGGACTAGCGGGTGAGCAGTTCTTC	CASSPLRGGLAGEQFF
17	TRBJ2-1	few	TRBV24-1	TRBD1	TGTGCCACCAGTGATCCCGGTCTCGAGGGGGCGCACAATGAGCAGTTCTTC	CATSDPGLEGAHNEQFF
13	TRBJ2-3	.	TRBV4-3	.	TGCGCCAGCAGCCAAGAAACGGCAAATACGCAGTATTTT	CASSQETANTQYF
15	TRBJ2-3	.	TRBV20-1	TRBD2	TGCAGTGCTAGGAGGACTAGCGGCGATCCAGATACGCAGTATTTT	CSARRTSGDPDTQYF
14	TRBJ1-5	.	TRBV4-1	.	TGCGCCAGCAGCCTACGAGAGGGAGATCAGCCCCAGCATTTT	CASSLREGDQPQHF